The T cell receptor beta chain described here comes from a study of T cell repertoires in cytomegalovirus infection. As for the study in general: Well-studied HLA-B-restricted epitopes and recently identified HLA-C-restricted epitopes of CMV were both used in the study. CMV infection and matching HLA type were both indicated by public TCR beta signatures.

Via MiXCR, TCRdb re-called the reads, giving one row per CDR3 protein. The sample shows 900,000 to 950,000 distinct CDR3 sequences, roughly 31% of them seen only once. This CDR3 spans 14 amino acids. V dropped 7 bases and J dropped 4 bases, with 14 bases sitting between them. Germline V lookup: CDR1 LNHDA, CDR2 SQIVND (reference sequence). Worth noting for this clonotype: The antigen is unknown.

The chain links TRBV19 to TRBJ1-5; TRBD1 might be the D (6 bases). The sample was cultured CD8+ T cells from PBMCs, taken from culture after CMV antigen stimulation. This clonotype was obtained from a human donor in good health (CMV status not recorded). Some clones in this sample may be carry-over from other donors' samples. CDR3 in DNA: TGTGCCAGTACCACCGGACAGAATAATCAGCCCCAGCATTTT. It encodes CASTTGQNNQPQHF.